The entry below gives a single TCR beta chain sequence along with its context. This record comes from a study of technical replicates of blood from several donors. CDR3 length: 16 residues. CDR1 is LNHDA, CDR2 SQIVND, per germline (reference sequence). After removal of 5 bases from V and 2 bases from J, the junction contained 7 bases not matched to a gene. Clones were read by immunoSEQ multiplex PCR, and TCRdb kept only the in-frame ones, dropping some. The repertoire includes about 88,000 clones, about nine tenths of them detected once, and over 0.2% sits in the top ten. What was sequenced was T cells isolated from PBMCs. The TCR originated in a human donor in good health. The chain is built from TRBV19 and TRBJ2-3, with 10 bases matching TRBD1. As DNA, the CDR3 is TGTGCCAGTAGTGGGACAGGGGTACCATCCACAGATACGCAGTATTTT. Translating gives CASSGTGVPSTDTQYF.